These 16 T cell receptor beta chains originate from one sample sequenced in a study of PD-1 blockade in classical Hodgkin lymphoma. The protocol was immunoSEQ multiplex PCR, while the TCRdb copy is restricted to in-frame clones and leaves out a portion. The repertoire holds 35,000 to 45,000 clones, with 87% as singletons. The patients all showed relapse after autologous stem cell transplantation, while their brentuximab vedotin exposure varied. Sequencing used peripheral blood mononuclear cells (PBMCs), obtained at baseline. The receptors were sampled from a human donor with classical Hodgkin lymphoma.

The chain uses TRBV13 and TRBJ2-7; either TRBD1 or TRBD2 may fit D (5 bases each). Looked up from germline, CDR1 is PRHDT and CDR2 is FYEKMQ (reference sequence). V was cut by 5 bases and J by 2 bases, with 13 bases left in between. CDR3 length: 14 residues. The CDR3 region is CASSPNRDAYEQYF. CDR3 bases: TGTGCCAGCAGCCCCAACCGGGACGCCTACGAGCAGTACTTC.

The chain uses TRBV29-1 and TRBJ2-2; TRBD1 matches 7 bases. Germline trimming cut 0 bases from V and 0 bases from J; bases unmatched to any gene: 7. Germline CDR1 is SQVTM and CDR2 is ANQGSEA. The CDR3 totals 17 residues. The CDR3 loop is CSVEDRQGNANTGELFF. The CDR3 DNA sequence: TGCAGCGTTGAAGATCGACAGGGAAACGCGAACACCGGGGAGCTGTTTTTT.

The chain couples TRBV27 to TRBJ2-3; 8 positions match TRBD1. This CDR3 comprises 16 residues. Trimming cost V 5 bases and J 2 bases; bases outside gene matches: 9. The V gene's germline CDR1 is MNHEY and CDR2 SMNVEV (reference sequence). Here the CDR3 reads CASSPGGGLFTDTQYF. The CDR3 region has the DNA TGTGCCAGCAGTCCAGGGGGCGGTTTATTCACAGATACGCAGTATTTT.

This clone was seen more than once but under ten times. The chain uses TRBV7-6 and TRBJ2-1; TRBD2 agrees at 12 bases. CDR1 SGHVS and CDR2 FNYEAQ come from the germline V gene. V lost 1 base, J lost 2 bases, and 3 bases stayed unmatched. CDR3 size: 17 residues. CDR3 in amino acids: CASSLGTSGNTYNEQFF. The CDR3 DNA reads TGTGCCAGCAGCTTAGGGACTAGCGGGAATACCTACAATGAGCAGTTCTTC.

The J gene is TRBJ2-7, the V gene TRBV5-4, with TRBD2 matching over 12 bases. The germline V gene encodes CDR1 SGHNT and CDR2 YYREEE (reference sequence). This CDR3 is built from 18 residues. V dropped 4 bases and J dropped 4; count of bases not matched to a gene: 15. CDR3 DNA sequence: TGTGCCAGCAGCCAAGTCGGGGCTAGCGGGGGGGCCAATTACGAGCAGTACTTC. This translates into CASSQVGASGGANYEQYF.

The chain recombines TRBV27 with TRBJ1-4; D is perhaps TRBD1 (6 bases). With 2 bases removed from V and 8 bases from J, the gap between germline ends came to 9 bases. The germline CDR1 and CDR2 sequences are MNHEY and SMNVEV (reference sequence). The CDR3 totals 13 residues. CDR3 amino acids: CASSLLGGEKLFF. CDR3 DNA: TGTGCCAGCAGTTTACTGGGGGGCGAAAAACTGTTTTTT.

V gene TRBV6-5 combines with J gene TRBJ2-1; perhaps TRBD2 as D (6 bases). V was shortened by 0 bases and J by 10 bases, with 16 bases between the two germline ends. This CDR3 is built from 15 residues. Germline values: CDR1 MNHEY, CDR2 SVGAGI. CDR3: CASSYSGGRTREQFF. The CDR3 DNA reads TGTGCCAGCAGTTACTCGGGGGGAAGGACTCGAGAGCAGTTCTTC.

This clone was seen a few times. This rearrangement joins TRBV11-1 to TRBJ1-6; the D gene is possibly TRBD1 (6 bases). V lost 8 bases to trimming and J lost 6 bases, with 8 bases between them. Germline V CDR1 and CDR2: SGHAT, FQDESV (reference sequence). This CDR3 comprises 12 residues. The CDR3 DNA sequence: TGTGCCAGCGGACAGCCTAATTCACCCCTCCACTTT. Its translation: CASGQPNSPLHF.

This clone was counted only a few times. The CDR3 DNA reads as TGTGCCAGCAGCCAAGACAGATATCAGCCCCAGCATTTT. This encodes CASSQDRYQPQHF. The V and J genes are TRBV7-7 and TRBJ1-5; a weak D match, TRBD1 (5 bases). V lost 5 bases to trimming and J lost 5 bases, with 10 bases between them. Per germline, CDR1 SSHAT and CDR2 FNYEAQ (reference sequence). This CDR3 has 13 residues.

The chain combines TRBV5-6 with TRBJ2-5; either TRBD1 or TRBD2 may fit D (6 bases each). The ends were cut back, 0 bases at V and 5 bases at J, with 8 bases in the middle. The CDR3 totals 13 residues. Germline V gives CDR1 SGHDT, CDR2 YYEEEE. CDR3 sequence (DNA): TGTGCCAGCAGCTTGGTAGGGGGGGAGACCCAGTACTTC. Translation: CASSLVGGETQYF.

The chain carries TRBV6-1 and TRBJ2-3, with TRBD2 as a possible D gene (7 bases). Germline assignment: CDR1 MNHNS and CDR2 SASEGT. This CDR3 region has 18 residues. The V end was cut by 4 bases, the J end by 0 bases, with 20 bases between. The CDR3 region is CASSAFRGGVASTDTQYF. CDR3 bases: TGTGCCAGCAGTGCCTTTAGGGGGGGGGTCGCTAGCACAGATACGCAGTATTTT.

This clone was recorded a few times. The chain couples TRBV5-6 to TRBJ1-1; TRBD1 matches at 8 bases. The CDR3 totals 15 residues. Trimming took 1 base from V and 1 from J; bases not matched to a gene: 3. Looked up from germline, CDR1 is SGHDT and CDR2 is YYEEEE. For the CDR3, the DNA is TGTGCCAGCAGCTTGCGCGGGACAGGGAACACTGAAGCTTTCTTT. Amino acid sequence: CASSLRGTGNTEAFF.

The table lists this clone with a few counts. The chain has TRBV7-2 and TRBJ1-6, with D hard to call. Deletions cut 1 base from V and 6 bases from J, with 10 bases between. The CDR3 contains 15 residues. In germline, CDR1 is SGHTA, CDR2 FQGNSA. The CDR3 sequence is CASSLGPAGNSPLHF. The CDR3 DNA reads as TGTGCCAGCAGCTTAGGACCTGCGGGTAATTCACCCCTCCACTTT.

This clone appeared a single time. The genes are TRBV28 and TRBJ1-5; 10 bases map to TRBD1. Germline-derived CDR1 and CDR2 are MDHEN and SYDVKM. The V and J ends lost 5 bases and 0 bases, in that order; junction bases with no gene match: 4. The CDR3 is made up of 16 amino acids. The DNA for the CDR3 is TGTGCCAGCAGTAGGGACAGGGGATTTAGCAATCAGCCCCAGCATTTT. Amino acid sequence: CASSRDRGFSNQPQHF. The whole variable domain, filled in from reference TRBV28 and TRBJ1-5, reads DVKVTQSSRYLVKRTGEKVFLECVQDMDHENMFWYRQDPGLGLRLIYFSYDVKMKEKGDIPEGYSVSREKKERFSLILESASTNQTSMYLCASSRDRGFSNQPQHFGDGTRLSIL.

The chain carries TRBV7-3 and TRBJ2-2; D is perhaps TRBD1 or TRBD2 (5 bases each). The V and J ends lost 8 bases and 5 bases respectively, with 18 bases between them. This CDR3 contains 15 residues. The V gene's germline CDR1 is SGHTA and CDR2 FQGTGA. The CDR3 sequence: CASGFLGWGTGELFF. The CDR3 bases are TGTGCCAGCGGATTTTTGGGTTGGGGGACCGGGGAGCTGTTTTTT.

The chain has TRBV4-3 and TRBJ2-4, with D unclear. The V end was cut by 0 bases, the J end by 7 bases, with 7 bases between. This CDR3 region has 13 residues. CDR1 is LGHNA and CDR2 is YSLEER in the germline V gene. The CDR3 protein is CASSQEIQNIQYF. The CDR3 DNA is TGCGCCAGCAGCCAAGAAATTCAGAACATTCAGTACTTC.